This T cell receptor (beta chain) stems from a study of T-cell reconstitution after alpha-beta-depleted transplantation in children. The authors prepared the TCRbeta library with unique molecular identifiers. TCRdb processed the PCR reads anew with MiXCR; each CDR3 protein has one entry. The data show approximately 240,000 distinct CDR3 sequences, 9% to 10% seen once. This clonotype was seen ten or more times. The input for sequencing was PBMCs from the stem cell graft donor, taken from the stem cell graft. This TCR derives from a human donor who donated a stem cell graft to a child with SCID.

CDR3 sequence reads: CASSLSEGNQPQHF. CDR3 coding DNA: TGTGCCAGCAGTTTATCGGAGGGCAATCAGCCCCAGCATTTT. The chain has TRBV12-3 or TRBV12-4 and TRBJ1-5; D is unclear. V dropped 2 bases and J dropped 2 bases, with 7 bases sitting between them. The CDR3 is 14 amino acids.